This paragraph covers one TCR beta chain sequence. This table comes from immunoSEQ multiplex PCR, and its TCRdb copy is limited to in-frame clones, with some not included. The sample holds some 70,000 clones; roughly 83% are singletons and the top ten take over 2%. The data originate from a study of OX40 agonist ivuxolimab in advanced cancers. Per germline, CDR1 LNHDA and CDR2 SQIVND (reference sequence). CDR3 length equals 14 residues. V was shortened by 3 bases and J by 0 bases, with 8 bases between the two germline ends. The sequenced sample was CD4+ or CD8+ T cells sorted from blood, obtained in a trial of the OX40 agonist ivuxolimab. J is TRBJ1-1 and V is TRBV19; D is undetermined. This receptor was obtained from an adult with an advanced solid tumor such as melanoma, head and neck, liver or kidney cancer. Here the CDR3 DNA reads TGTGCCAGTAGTATTCGGGGAATGAACACTGAAGCTTTCTTT. Protein sequence: CASSIRGMNTEAFF. The variable domain in full, completed from reference TRBV19 and TRBJ1-1, reads DGGITQSPKYLFRKEGQNVTLSCEQNLNHDAMYWYRQDPGQGLRLIYYSQIVNDFQKGDIAEGYSVSREKKESFPLTVTSAQKNPTAFYLCASSIRGMNTEAFFGQGTRLTVV.